This T cell receptor (beta chain) is drawn from a study of vaccination effects on CD4 cells after COVID-19 (dated by TCRdb to between 2021 and 2022). For the wider study: Across the study, the median time from the second dose to post-vaccine sampling was 72 days (range 14 to 241). SARS-CoV-2 spike-specific CD4+ TCR repertoires were compared before and after mRNA vaccination in COVID-19 convalescent patients and in infection-naive vaccine recipients. Altogether, some 10 COVID-19 convalescent patients and a handful of SARS-CoV-2-naive healthy vaccine recipients made up the full study. In the study, cultures from other donors were sequenced using the Oncomine TCR Beta short-read assay on an Illumina iSeq 100.

The full study reports these points: At late post-vaccination timepoints, both infection-induced and vaccine-induced clones showed marked clonal contraction, consistent with waning T cell responses. The study was limited by a small number of convalescent patients, and early post-infection timepoints were lacking. Among healthy vaccine recipients, nearly all vaccine-induced clones were SARS-CoV-2 mono-reactive, and just 1 of 255 was cross-reactive with common cold coronaviruses.

To note about this clone: This clone's antigen is unknown. It has no much larger one-base neighbor in the sample; base qualities were not kept.

The library was built by means of the immunoSEQ multiplex PCR assay. DNA from the CD4+ T cells that had been cultured and isolated underwent TCR beta CDR3 sequencing. From the authors' description of their analysis: The analysis removed non-productive TCR sequences, trimmed reads to the CDR3 region, and retained only CDR3s that were 7 or more amino acids long. Antigen-specific clonotypes were identified using the MANAFEST web app by comparison of expansion in peptide wells against reference cultures. For clones to be considered positive, expansion at FDR<0.05 versus reference and all other wells, an odds ratio above 5, and a frequency above 0.1% in two replicate wells were required. A clonotype was called cross-reactive if it was significantly expanded both in SARS-CoV-2 spike wells and in at least one common cold coronavirus spike condition. CDR3 similarity was assessed by Levenshtein distance with the stringdist R package, and unrooted trees were built with ape in R 3.6.1. The table was pulled from immuneACCESS by TCRdb, which kept in-frame rearrangements only. Such tables lose some clones; where checked, under half of the loss comes from unresolved V genes, and the rest has no known cause. That table gives V, J and clone size, and the DNA gave D and trimming. The sample includes 30,000 to 40,000 clones, with about 80% observed a single time. The top ten hold 2% of the sample.

In the ViraFEST assay, PBMC were stimulated with viral peptide pools, and TCR sequencing was then used to find antigen-specific CD4+ T cell clonotypes based on their expansion. After around eleven days of culture, CD4+ T cells were isolated with the EasySep CD4+ T cell isolation kit. Each participant got two doses of an mRNA SARS-CoV-2 vaccine, either BNT162b2 or mRNA-1273. Negative nucleocapsid antibody results before and after vaccination confirmed that the healthy vaccine recipients had no prior SARS-CoV-2 infection. Each well held two million PBMC cultured in IMDM containing approximately 5% human AB serum, 8 to 10 IU/ml IL-2 and gentamicin, along with roughly 10 ug/ml peptides. On days 3 and 7, half of the culture medium was replaced with fresh IL-2-containing medium. Unless noted otherwise, every peptide stimulation condition was grown in triplicate wells. PBMC were separated from whole blood using Ficoll-Paque Plus gradient centrifugation and were then either cryopreserved at -140C or used fresh. The overlapping peptide pools covered the spike proteins of SARS-CoV-2 as well as those of the common cold coronaviruses HCoV-NL63, HCoV-OC43 and HCoV-229E. The QIAamp micro DNA kit was used to extract genomic DNA from the cultured CD4+ T cells.

The germline V gene sets CDR1 to SQVTM and CDR2 to ANQGSEA. From the cysteine up to the phenylalanine, the CDR3 has a length of 12 residues. Only the CDR3 DNA is retained, 36 bases long and in frame from the first base. The germline V and J ends show losses of 7 bases and 5 bases respectively, and no gene match explains 6 bases of the junction. The clonotype comes from a human donor who received a COVID-19 vaccine. Some clones in this sample may be carry-over from other donors' samples. The sample in question was CD4+ T cells from PBMCs cultured with HCoV-NL63 spike peptides, obtained after COVID-19 vaccination. The sample's cell subset or site label, decoded: HCoV-NL63 spike overlapping peptide pool stimulation. Here the chain combines TRBV29-1 and TRBJ2-3; 7 junctional bases match TRBD2. This receptor carries the CDR3 CSAWTRVDTQYF. The nucleotide sequence is TGCAGCGCCTGGACTAGGGTAGATACGCAGTATTTT.